These 21 T cell receptor beta chains were sequenced from one sample in a study of cytomegalovirus exposure and HLA in healthy donors (dated by TCRdb to the late 2010s). To prepare the library, the immunoSEQ multiplex PCR assay was applied. For the multiplex PCR, a mixture combining 60 forward primers for TCR Vbeta segments and 13 reverse primers for TCR Jbeta segments was used. TCRdb provides this immuneACCESS table in a form limited to in-frame rearrangements. Some clones are lacking; in checked studies, under half of them reflect an unresolved V gene, and why the rest are absent is not known. The sample table records approximately 220,000 clones; approximately 83% of these occur just once. The ten biggest clones cover just over 1.4% of the sample. The sequenced sample consisted of PBMCs. The receptor source for this set is a girl aged 5-17 years in good health and CMV-seronegative.

This clone was counted between two and nine times. The chain joins TRBV5-1 to TRBJ1-1; D unresolved. This CDR3 contains 16 residues. Trimming pared 3 bases from V and 0 bases from J, leaving 15 bases between. Germline V gives CDR1 SGHRS, CDR2 YFSETQ. The chain's CDR3 is CASSYIEGPLNTEAFF. The CDR3 bases are TGCGCCAGCAGCTACATTGAGGGCCCCCTGAACACTGAAGCTTTCTTT.

The chain recombines TRBV7-9 with TRBJ2-3; 8 positions agree with TRBD1. From germline, CDR1 is SEHNR and CDR2 FQNEAQ (reference sequence). This CDR3 is 14 amino acids long. With 2 bases clipped from V and 3 bases from J, the junction kept 1 base outside the gene matches. CDR3 coding DNA: TGTGCCAGCAGCTTAAGGACAGGGACAGATACGCAGTATTTT. This sequence encodes CASSLRTGTDTQYF. Looking up the rest from reference TRBV7-9 and TRBJ2-3 gives the full variable domain: DTGVSQNPRHKITKRGQNVTFRCDPISEHNRLYWYRQTLGQGPEFLTYFQNEAQLEKSRLLSDRFSAERPKGSFSTLEIQRTEQGDSAMYLCASSLRTGTDTQYFGPGTRLTVL.

This chain connects TRBV2 to TRBJ1-5, with a weak D call TRBD1 (6 bases). The CDR3 is made up of 14 amino acids. V gave up 3 bases and J gave up 7 bases, with 13 bases separating them. Germline assignment: CDR1 SNHLY and CDR2 FYNNEI. CDR3 nucleotides: TGTGCCAGCAGTGAGGGGACATATAAACAGCCCCAGCATTTT. Its protein product is CASSEGTYKQPQHF.

This chain connects TRBV12-5 to TRBJ1-2; 7 bases align to TRBD1. V trimming: 3 bases; J trimming: 8 bases; junction bases outside the gene matches: 9. Germline values: CDR1 LGHNT, CDR2 FRNRAP. The CDR3 runs 14 residues. The CDR3 nucleotides are TGTGCTAGTGGTTTAGAATCAGGGGGTGACGGCTACACCTTC. Amino acid sequence: CASGLESGGDGYTF.

Details on this clone: Mismatch with germline at one junction end may stem from a read error. The CDR3 reads CSSSLETGEQYF. CDR3 DNA sequence: TGTTCCAGCAGCTTAGAAACGGGGGAGCAGTACTTC. The V call is TRBV7-9, the J call TRBJ2-7, with a tentative D call TRBD2 (5 bases). Germline V gene sequence: CDR1 SEHNR, CDR2 FQNEAQ (reference sequence). This CDR3 contains 12 residues. The full variable domain, with the rest looked up from reference TRBV7-9 and TRBJ2-7, is DTGVSQNPRHKITKRGQNVTFRCDPISEHNRLYWYRQTLGQGPEFLTYFQNEAQLEKSRLLSDRFSAERPKGSFSTLEIQRTEQGDSAMYLCSSSLETGEQYFGPGTRLTVT.

The rearrangement joins TRBV6-1 to TRBJ1-1, with D possibly being TRBD1 (5 bases). Trimming took off 5 bases at V and 1 base at J, with 14 bases between the two ends. The CDR3 has 15 amino acids. CDR1 is MNHNS and CDR2 is SASEGT in the germline V gene. Here the CDR3 DNA reads TGTGCCAGCAGTCCTCCCTGGGGGGAGAACACTGAAGCTTTCTTT. Translation gives CASSPPWGENTEAFF.

There are a few counts of this clone. The chain joins TRBV28 to TRBJ2-6; a weak D match, TRBD2 (7 bases). Germline CDR1 is MDHEN and CDR2 is SYDVKM. The CDR3 length is 20 residues. Trimming removed 7 bases at V and 0 bases at J, with 25 bases between. The CDR3 here is CASKRGGVGAVRSGANVLTF. Here the CDR3 DNA reads TGTGCCAGCAAACGAGGGGGGGTTGGCGCGGTCCGCTCTGGGGCCAACGTCCTGACTTTC.

The chain carries TRBV11-2 and TRBJ1-3; D unresolved. Germline V CDR1 and CDR2: SGHAT, FQNNGV. V was pared by 2 bases and J by 0 bases, with 8 bases between. There are 15 residues in the CDR3. The CDR3 loop reads CASSLSPVSGNTIYF. CDR3 in DNA: TGTGCCAGCAGCTTATCTCCGGTCTCTGGAAACACCATATATTTT.

This sequence joins TRBV29-1 and TRBJ2-4, with TRBD2 as a possible D gene (5 bases). V lost 7 bases to trimming and J lost 1 base, with 8 bases between them. Germline V CDR1 and CDR2: SQVTM, ANQGSEA. This CDR3 region has 12 residues. This CDR3 reads CSAGEAKNIQYF. The CDR3 coding sequence is TGCAGCGCCGGGGAGGCCAAAAACATTCAGTACTTC.

This clone showed up just once. This chain joins TRBV2 and TRBJ2-1; TRBD2 agrees at 11 bases. With 6 bases clipped from V and 7 bases from J, the junction kept 8 bases outside the gene matches. The CDR3 totals 15 residues. CDR1 SNHLY and CDR2 FYNNEI come from the germline V gene. This chain's CDR3 is CASRLLLAGVNEQFF. The CDR3 DNA reads TGTGCCAGCAGATTATTACTAGCGGGAGTGAATGAGCAGTTCTTC.

The DNA of the CDR3 is TGTGCCAGCAGCGCCACCGGGGGTCGGAACGAGCAGTACTTC. This sequence encodes CASSATGGRNEQYF. This chain links TRBV9 with TRBJ2-7; tentatively, D is TRBD2 (6 bases). Deletions cut 3 bases from V and 5 bases from J, with 15 bases between. Germline loops: CDR1 SGDLS, CDR2 YYNGEE. The CDR3 consists of 14 residues.

The chain couples TRBV7-3 to TRBJ2-7; 9 nucleotides line up with TRBD1. In germline, CDR1 is SGHTA, CDR2 FQGTGA. The CDR3 is 15 residues long. V was pared by 5 bases and J by 1 base, with 6 bases of the junction left unmatched. CDR3 amino acids: CASSLRQGDSYEQYF. The DNA for the CDR3 is TGTGCCAGCAGCCTACGACAGGGGGATTCCTACGAGCAGTACTTC.

This CDR3 reads CASSTGGAIGTEAFF. CDR3 DNA: TGTGCCAGCAGCACAGGGGGCGCGATAGGAACTGAAGCTTTCTTT. The chain joins TRBV7-9 to TRBJ1-1; 9 bases line up with TRBD1. CDR1 and CDR2 (germline): SEHNR, FQNEAQ (reference sequence). The CDR3 covers 15 residues. The junction had 9 bases not matched to a gene; V was cut back by 5 bases and J by 5 bases. The entire variable domain, with the rest obtained from reference TRBV7-9 and TRBJ1-1, is as follows: DTGVSQNPRHKITKRGQNVTFRCDPISEHNRLYWYRQTLGQGPEFLTYFQNEAQLEKSRLLSDRFSAERPKGSFSTLEIQRTEQGDSAMYLCASSTGGAIGTEAFFGQGTRLTVV.

The chain carries TRBV15 and TRBJ2-3, with a weak D call TRBD1 (5 bases). CDR3 length: 13 residues. In germline, CDR1 is LNHNV, CDR2 YYDKDF (reference sequence). V was clipped by 3 bases and J by 8 bases, with 12 bases between them. The CDR3 loop is CATSRTVSGTQYF. CDR3 sequence (DNA): TGTGCCACCAGCAGGACAGTTTCTGGTACGCAGTATTTT.

V gene TRBV2 combines with J gene TRBJ1-5; D call uncertain. Germline V gene lookup returns CDR1 SNHLY and CDR2 FYNNEI. The CDR3 is 15 amino acids. V lost 3 bases and J lost 12, with 21 bases in between. The CDR3 here is CASSELMTVEEFQHF. The DNA for the CDR3 is TGTGCCAGCAGTGAGCTAATGACTGTTGAAGAGTTCCAGCATTTT.

The chain uses TRBV6-4 and TRBJ2-2; weak D call: TRBD1 (5 bases). Trimming shortened V by 5 bases and J by 4 bases, and 8 bases separated the two germline ends. The germline V gene encodes CDR1 MRHNA and CDR2 SNTAGT. The CDR3 covers 13 residues. The CDR3 bases are TGTGCCAGCAGTAACCAGGGCACCGGGGAGCTGTTTTTT. This sequence encodes CASSNQGTGELFF.

The rearrangement uses TRBV7-9 and TRBJ1-5, with 7 bases fitting TRBD1. V lost 5 bases to trimming and J lost 1 base; unmatched junction nucleotides: 5. Per germline, CDR1 SEHNR and CDR2 FQNEAQ (reference sequence). The CDR3 spans 15 residues. CDR3 bases: TGTGCCAGCAGCGCAGGGGGTCTAAGCAATCAGCCCCAGCATTTT. It codes for CASSAGGLSNQPQHF.

This clone appeared once. The gene calls are TRBV25-1 and TRBJ2-3, with TRBD2 identical over 7 bases. The V gene's germline CDR1 is MGHDK and CDR2 SYGVNS. The CDR3 contains 15 residues. After removal of 2 bases from V and 5 bases from J, the junction contained 7 bases not matched to a gene. The CDR3 DNA follows: TGTGCCAGCAGTGAACCCTTCGCTAGCGGAGATACGCAGTATTTT. Its protein is CASSEPFASGDTQYF.

V is TRBV7-2 and J is TRBJ1-3; tentative D call: TRBD1 (6 bases). Germline CDR1 SGHTA, CDR2 FQGNSA. This CDR3 is 16 amino acids long. Trimming shortened V by 3 bases and J by 2 bases, and 14 bases separated the two germline ends. CDR3 amino acids: CASSLDHRATGNTIYF. The DNA for the CDR3 is TGTGCCAGCAGCTTGGACCACAGGGCAACTGGAAACACCATATATTTT.

The chain carries TRBV6-6 and TRBJ2-7, with TRBD1 matching over 7 bases. Germline trimming cut 6 bases from V and 2 bases from J; bases unmatched to any gene: 13. This CDR3 is 16 amino acids long. The germline V gene encodes CDR1 MNHNY and CDR2 SVGAGI (reference sequence). The CDR3 loop reads CASSRGPSTGAYEQYF. DNA for the CDR3: TGTGCCAGCAGCCGCGGCCCTTCCACAGGGGCCTACGAGCAGTACTTC.

The chain recombines TRBV7-2 with TRBJ1-2, with unresolved D. CDR3 length: 14 amino acids. Trimming removed 5 bases from V and 4 bases from J, with 14 bases in between. CDR1 and CDR2 (germline): SGHTA, FQGNSA. The CDR3 nucleotides are TGTGCCAGCAGCCCCTCGGGCGAGGGCTATGGCTACACCTTC. It yields the protein CASSPSGEGYGYTF.